This T cell receptor beta chain was sequenced for a study of cytomegalovirus exposure and HLA in healthy donors. PCR primers comprised 60 Vbeta and 13 Jbeta primers. TCRdb's copy holds only in-frame clones and misses some; the assay was immunoSEQ multiplex PCR. Seen here are under 150,000 clones, over 80% observed once, and the top ten hold about 3.4%. In germline, CDR1 is MDHEN, CDR2 SYDVKM. V trimming: 6 bases; J trimming: 3 bases; junction bases outside the gene matches: 8. The CDR3 loop spans 15 amino acids. This clonotype was obtained from a male donor in good health and CMV-seronegative. Sequencing was performed on PBMCs. This chain links TRBV28 with TRBJ1-3, with 7 bases matching TRBD1. In DNA, the CDR3 is TGTGCCAGCAGCCAATATGACAGGGTTGGAAACACCATATATTTT. The encoded protein is CASSQYDRVGNTIYF.